The 9 T cell receptor beta chains listed next were all sequenced from one sample in a study of T cell responses to AZD1222 COVID-19 vaccine. The repertoire was sequenced with immunoSEQ multiplex PCR; TCRdb's copy has only in-frame clones and lacks some. The data hold around 150,000 clones, with around 93% observed a single time. The starting material was peripheral blood, obtained 28 days after the second AZD1222 dose. All receptors derive from an adult who received the AZD1222 COVID-19 vaccine.

The chain has TRBV30 and TRBJ1-3; weak D call: TRBD1 (5 bases). Trimming pared 4 bases from V and 0 bases from J, leaving 13 bases between. Germline V CDR1 and CDR2: GTSNPN, SVGIG (reference sequence). The CDR3 spans 15 residues. The CDR3 DNA follows: TGTGCCTGGAACCCCGGGGCTAGCTCTGGAAACACCATATATTTT. As protein: CAWNPGASSGNTIYF.

This chain connects TRBV6-6 to TRBJ1-4; 7 nucleotides align to TRBD1. The germline V gene has CDR1 MNHNY and CDR2 SVGAGI (reference sequence). CDR3 length: 17 residues. V was pared by 6 bases and J by 0 bases, with 10 bases of the junction left unmatched. CDR3 residues: CASSRQGSVATNEKLFF. CDR3 bases: TGTGCCAGCAGCCGACAGGGCTCAGTTGCAACTAATGAAAAACTGTTTTTT.

The CDR3 spells CASSPEETQYF. In nucleotides, the CDR3 is TGTGCCAGCAGCCCCGAAGAGACCCAGTACTTC. The chain links TRBV11-2 to TRBJ2-5; no reliable D call. V shed 5 bases and J shed 3 bases, with 4 bases lying between them. CDR3 length: 11 amino acids. The germline V gene has CDR1 SGHAT and CDR2 FQNNGV.

The rearrangement joins TRBV28 to TRBJ2-6, with D perhaps being TRBD1 or TRBD2 (5 bases each). Trimming stripped 7 bases from V and 0 bases from J, with 13 bases between. This CDR3 contains 16 residues. Germline assignment: CDR1 MDHEN and CDR2 SYDVKM. DNA of the CDR3: TGTGCCAGCAAGAGGGGCCTTAGCTCTGGGGCCAACGTCCTGACTTTC. Translated, it gives CASKRGLSSGANVLTF. The variable domain in full, completed from reference TRBV28 and TRBJ2-6, reads DVKVTQSSRYLVKRTGEKVFLECVQDMDHENMFWYRQDPGLGLRLIYFSYDVKMKEKGDIPEGYSVSREKKERFSLILESASTNQTSMYLCASKRGLSSGANVLTFGAGSRLTVL.

The J gene is TRBJ1-4, the V gene TRBV5-1; D perhaps matches TRBD1 (6 bases). Germline loops: CDR1 SGHRS, CDR2 YFSETQ. The V end lost 1 base, the J end lost 8 bases, and 12 bases lay between the germline ends. This CDR3 is 14 amino acids long. CDR3 nucleotide sequence: TGCGCCAGCAGCTTGTTGGGGGCAGGGGAAAAACTGTTTTTT. Translation: CASSLLGAGEKLFF.

The J gene is TRBJ2-3, the V gene TRBV4-2, with 7 bases matching TRBD2. The junction had 3 bases not matched to a gene; V was cut back by 2 bases and J by 1 base. CDR1 and CDR2 (germline): LGHNA, YNFKEQ. CDR3 size: 15 residues. CDR3 in amino acids: CASSQLAAGTDTQYF. The DNA for the CDR3 is TGTGCCAGCAGCCAACTAGCGGCTGGCACAGATACGCAGTATTTT.

This chain uses TRBV7-9 with TRBJ1-1; D unclear. Germline-derived CDR1 and CDR2 are SEHNR and FQNEAQ (reference sequence). V lost 8 bases, J lost 6 bases, and 4 bases lay in between. The CDR3 has 9 amino acids. Written as DNA, the CDR3 is TGTGCCAGCGGTCCTGAAGCTTTCTTT. Amino acids: CASGPEAFF.

This rearrangement joins TRBV4-2 to TRBJ1-2; 9 nucleotides match TRBD1. There are 16 residues in the CDR3. The V gene end was trimmed by 1 base and the J gene end by 7 bases; junction bases not matched to a gene: 10. Germline CDR1 LGHNA, CDR2 YNFKEQ. The CDR3: CASSQGDRDLYGGYTF. In DNA, the CDR3 is TGTGCCAGCAGCCAAGGGGACAGGGATTTGTATGGTGGCTACACCTTC.

The CDR3 reads CASSFGGTQYF. The CDR3 DNA reads TGTGCCAGCAGCTTCGGAGGTACGCAGTATTTT. V gene TRBV11-3 combines with J gene TRBJ2-3; perhaps TRBD2 as D (5 bases). The V and J ends lost 3 bases and 8 bases respectively, with 6 bases between them. The CDR3 is 11 amino acids. Germline V CDR1 and CDR2: SGHNT, YENEEA. Full variable domain (rest looked up from reference TRBV11-3 and TRBJ2-3): EAGVVQSPRYKIIEKKQPVAFWCNPISGHNTLYWYLQNLGQGPELLIRYENEEAVDDSQLPKDRFSAERLKGVDSTLKIQPAELGDSAVYLCASSFGGTQYFGPGTRLTVL.